These 25 T cell receptor beta chains were sequenced from one sample in a study of post-analysis software for immune sequencing data. Study conclusions and caveats: Included in a set of roughly 5 TRBV segments more frequent in patients than controls were TRBV5-6, TRBV5-1 and TRBV20-1.

Prepared TCR beta cDNA libraries contained unique molecular identifiers. Each CDR3 protein is one row after TCRdb ran MiXCR on the PCR reads. The table shows hundreds of thousands of distinct CDR3 sequences, with approximately 45% occurring only once. Their recognized antigens are unknown. Sample: blood. The source is a girl under 18 with multiple sclerosis.

Only a few counts were recorded for this clonotype. In DNA, the CDR3 is TGTGCCAGCAGCTTAGCCCCACTAGCGGGAGGGCCCTACGAGCAGTACTTC. Protein: CASSLAPLAGGPYEQYF. The rearrangement joins TRBV7-9 to TRBJ2-4, with 13 bases matching TRBD2. The end of the DNA is better explained by TRBJ2-7, so the J call may be wrong. The CDR3 contains 17 residues. The germline V gene has CDR1 SEHNR and CDR2 FQNEAQ (reference sequence).

This clonotype was recorded only once. V gene TRBV3-1 combines with J gene TRBJ2-3; tentative D call: TRBD2 (5 bases). CDR3 length equals 14 residues. V was cut by 2 bases and J by 6 bases, with 12 bases left in between. The germline CDR1 and CDR2 sequences are LGHDT and YNNKEL (reference sequence). CDR3: CASSQISDRDTQYF. CDR3 coding DNA: TGTGCCAGCAGCCAAATTAGCGACCGCGATACGCAGTATTTT.

The chain recombines TRBV18 with TRBJ2-3; D possibly corresponds to TRBD1 (5 bases). CDR3 size: 14 residues. The germline V and J ends were trimmed by 8 bases and 6 bases, with 18 bases remaining between them. CDR1 and CDR2 (germline): KGHSH, LQKENI. CDR3 amino acids: CASAQGEAWDTQYF. The CDR3 DNA reads as TGTGCCAGCGCGCAGGGCGAAGCGTGGGATACGCAGTATTTT.

About this clonotype: The junction does not match germline at one end; this may be a read error. The chain carries TRBV10-2 and TRBJ2-5; D perhaps matches TRBD2 (6 bases). Looked up from germline, CDR1 is WSHSY and CDR2 is SAAADI. The CDR3 length is 15 residues. Here the CDR3 DNA reads TGCGCCCGCAGAAAAAATAGTGGGCGGGGAGAGACCCAGTACTTC. Residues: CARRKNSGRGETQYF.

The chain links TRBV4-1 to TRBJ2-3; 8 positions match TRBD2. With 0 bases clipped from V and 1 base from J, the junction kept 6 bases outside the gene matches. The CDR3 has 17 residues. Germline-derived CDR1 and CDR2 are MGHRA and YSYEKL. CDR3 sequence (DNA): TGCGCCAGCAGCCAAGATCAAGGACTAGCCGGCACAGATACGCAGTATTTT. Protein product: CASSQDQGLAGTDTQYF.

This clonotype turned up a few times. The V call is TRBV9, the J call TRBJ2-3; 10 bases line up with TRBD2. The CDR3 has 19 residues. Trimming cost V 0 bases and J 8 bases; bases outside gene matches: 18. Germline V gene data show CDR1 as SGDLS and CDR2 as YYNGEE. CDR3 sequence reads: CASSVEDRGLAEPRGTQYF. CDR3 bases: TGTGCCAGCAGCGTAGAAGATCGAGGACTAGCGGAACCCAGAGGTACGCAGTATTTT.

The V gene is TRBV12-3 or TRBV12-4, the J gene TRBJ2-7; 7 bases match TRBD2. The CDR3 contains 15 residues. The V and J ends lost 6 bases and 0 bases, in that order; junction bases with no gene match: 8. The CDR3 region has the DNA TGTGCCAGCAGCCCAGGGCGGGAGAGCTCCTACGAGCAGTACTTC. This encodes CASSPGRESSYEQYF.

The chain is built from TRBV4-1 and TRBJ1-5, with D hard to call. Trimming removed 0 bases at V and 1 base at J, with 10 bases between. The CDR3 runs to 16 residues. Germline V gene lookup returns CDR1 MGHRA and CDR2 YSYEKL. The CDR3 DNA is TGCGCCAGCAGCCAAGAGAGGACCGCGAGCAATCAGCCCCAGCATTTT. Protein product: CASSQERTASNQPQHF.

The chain joins TRBV3-1 to TRBJ2-4, with TRBD2 as a possible D gene (5 bases). The J call may be incorrect, as the DNA end agrees better with TRBJ2-5. CDR3 length: 14 residues. Germline loops: CDR1 LGHDT, CDR2 YNNKEL (reference sequence). The CDR3: CASSQRDRGETQYF. DNA of the CDR3: TGTGCCAGCAGCCAACGTGACCGGGGAGAGACCCAGTACTTC.

The chain combines TRBV5-1 with TRBJ1-2, with 8 nucleotides matching TRBD1. Unmatched junction bases numbered 5, after V lost 3 bases and J lost 4 bases. In germline, CDR1 is SGHRS, CDR2 YFSETQ. This CDR3 has 14 amino acids. The CDR3 coding sequence is TGCGCCAGCAGCTGGACAGGGCTTCCCTATGGCTACACCTTC. It yields the protein CASSWTGLPYGYTF.

J is TRBJ2-1 and V is TRBV5-6, with D perhaps matching TRBD2 (5 bases). The J call may be mistaken, given a closer DNA end match to TRBJ2-7. Looked up from germline, CDR1 is SGHDT and CDR2 is YYEEEE. CDR3 size: 15 residues. DNA of the CDR3: TGTGCCAGCAGCTCCGAGGGTGGGCCTTACAATGAGCAGTACTTC. It translates to CASSSEGGPYNEQYF.

A note on this clonotype: Compared with germline, one end of the junction differs, possibly owing to a read error. V is TRBV7-9 and J is TRBJ2-3, with TRBD2 identical over 10 bases. The CDR3 sequence is 16 residues long. Germline V lookup: CDR1 SEHNR, CDR2 FQNEAQ (reference sequence). In nucleotides, the CDR3 is TGTGCTAGCAGCCACCTAGCGGGAGAGGACCCAGATACGCAGTATTTT. Its translation is CASSHLAGEDPDTQYF. The full variable domain, rest sourced from reference TRBV7-9 and TRBJ2-3, is DTGVSQNPRHKITKRGQNVTFRCDPISEHNRLYWYRQTLGQGPEFLTYFQNEAQLEKSRLLSDRFSAERPKGSFSTLEIQRTEQGDSAMYLCASSHLAGEDPDTQYFGPGTRLTVL.

The chain combines TRBV6-5 with TRBJ2-5; 10 bases align to TRBD1. The CDR3 is 15 residues long. The trim removed 6 bases at V and 2 bases at J, leaving 6 bases unmatched. Germline V lookup: CDR1 MNHEY, CDR2 SVGAGI. CDR3 in amino acids: CASRSGQGTQETQYF. The CDR3 DNA follows: TGTGCCAGCAGGTCGGGACAGGGGACTCAAGAGACCCAGTACTTC.

CDR3 sequence: CASRETAGNTEAFF. The CDR3 DNA sequence: TGTGCCAGCAGGGAGACAGCGGGGAACACTGAAGCTTTCTTT. This chain connects TRBV25-1 to TRBJ1-1, with D maybe TRBD1 (5 bases). In germline, CDR1 is MGHDK, CDR2 SYGVNS. The length of the CDR3 is 14 residues. Trimming pared 6 bases from V and 1 base from J, leaving 12 bases between.

This clonotype has only a few counts. The chain combines TRBV7-9 with TRBJ2-5; the match to TRBD1 covers 7 bases. Germline trimming cut 4 bases from V and 11 bases from J; bases unmatched to any gene: 13. From germline, CDR1 is SEHNR and CDR2 FQNEAQ (reference sequence). This CDR3 region has 14 residues. The CDR3 sequence is CASSSPGTANEQYF. CDR3 in DNA: TGTGCCAGCAGCTCACCCGGGACAGCTAATGAGCAGTACTTC.

Only one count was recorded for this clonotype. The chain has TRBV10-3 and TRBJ2-1, with D possibly matching TRBD2 (6 bases). Germline CDR1 ENHRY, CDR2 SYGVKD. The CDR3 runs to 14 residues. The V and J ends lost 3 bases and 9 bases respectively, with 15 bases between them. CDR3 region: CAISDPMGGAEQFF. The CDR3 nucleotides are TGTGCCATCAGTGATCCCATGGGCGGGGCTGAGCAGTTCTTC.

This clonotype was seen once. V gene TRBV5-1 combines with J gene TRBJ2-1; tentatively, D is TRBD2 (6 bases). V gave up 4 bases and J gave up 8 bases, with 16 bases separating them. This CDR3 contains 14 residues. Germline loops: CDR1 SGHRS, CDR2 YFSETQ. CDR3 sequence (DNA): TGCGCCAGCAGCATTGGTGGAGGGGTGTATGAGCAGTTCTTC. Translated: CASSIGGGVYEQFF.

This clonotype has just a few counts. This rearrangement joins TRBV7-8 to TRBJ2-1; perhaps TRBD2 as D (5 bases). The CDR3 runs to 15 residues. Germline V gene sequence: CDR1 SGHVS, CDR2 FQNEAQ. V gave up 5 bases and J gave up 0 bases, with 11 bases separating them. The CDR3 region has the DNA TGTGCCAGCAGCAAGCCACGGGGCTCCTACAATGAGCAGTTCTTC. Translating it yields CASSKPRGSYNEQFF.

This clonotype has only one observation. The V and J genes are TRBV20-1 and TRBJ2-5; 9 nucleotides match TRBD1. The DNA end is more similar to TRBJ2-7, so the J call may be wrong. Germline values: CDR1 DFQATT, CDR2 SNEGSKA (reference sequence). The CDR3 is 13 amino acids. The CDR3 DNA reads as TGCAGTGCCCAGGGACAGGGTATCTACGAGCAGTACTTC. Translation: CSAQGQGIYEQYF.

For the CDR3, the DNA is TGTGCCAGCAGCCCCTGGGGGAACCCTCGGGAGACCCAGTACTTC. The encoded protein is CASSPWGNPRETQYF. V usage is TRBV7-2 and J usage is TRBJ2-5; tentatively, D is TRBD1 or TRBD2 (5 bases each). CDR3 size: 15 residues. Per the germline V gene, CDR1 is SGHTA and CDR2 is FQGNSA. The V and J ends lost 5 bases and 5 bases respectively, with 18 bases between them.

A note on this clonotype: Its ends do not fully match the called genes, so a read error is possible. The V gene is TRBV6-2 or TRBV6-3, the J gene TRBJ2-5, with D maybe TRBD2 (6 bases). The germline gives CDR1 MNHEY, CDR2 SVGEGT. The CDR3 consists of 12 residues. CDR3 sequence (DNA): TGTGCTAGCAGTTACTCGTCCCTCGGGGGGTACTTC. It specifies CASSYSSLGGYF.

CDR3 amino acids: CASSDDRGRDNTEAFF. CDR3 nucleotide sequence: TGTGCCAGCAGTGACGATCGCGGCAGGGACAACACTGAAGCTTTCTTT. The chain is built from TRBV6-4 and TRBJ1-1, with TRBD1 as a possible D gene (5 bases). Germline V gene lookup returns CDR1 MRHNA and CDR2 SNTAGT. The CDR3 covers 16 residues. V gave up 2 bases and J gave up 2 bases, with 15 bases separating them.

Here the CDR3 DNA reads TGCAGCACCTACAGACACGGAAACAATGAGCAGTTCTTC. Amino acid sequence: CSTYRHGNNEQFF. The rearrangement uses TRBV29-1 and TRBJ2-1; D is undetermined. This CDR3 has 13 amino acids. CDR1 is SQVTM and CDR2 is ANQGSEA in the germline V gene. V was pared by 8 bases and J by 5 bases, with 16 bases between.

The chain couples TRBV4-2 to TRBJ2-5; D might be TRBD2 (6 bases). CDR1 is LGHNA and CDR2 is YNFKEQ in the germline V gene. Trimming took 4 bases from V and 6 from J, leaving 18 bases between them. The CDR3 has 15 residues. In DNA, the CDR3 is TGTGCCAGCAGCCCCGAGTACGGGAGTTTACAGACCCAGTACTTC. Its translation is CASSPEYGSLQTQYF.

The V and J genes are TRBV12-3 or TRBV12-4 and TRBJ2-7, with TRBD2 matching 8 bases. This CDR3 comprises 15 residues. V shed 2 bases and J 3 bases; nucleotides not matched to a gene: 6. The CDR3 protein is CASSLSWTSNYEQYF. CDR3 sequence (DNA): TGTGCCAGCAGTTTAAGTTGGACTAGCAACTACGAGCAGTACTTC.